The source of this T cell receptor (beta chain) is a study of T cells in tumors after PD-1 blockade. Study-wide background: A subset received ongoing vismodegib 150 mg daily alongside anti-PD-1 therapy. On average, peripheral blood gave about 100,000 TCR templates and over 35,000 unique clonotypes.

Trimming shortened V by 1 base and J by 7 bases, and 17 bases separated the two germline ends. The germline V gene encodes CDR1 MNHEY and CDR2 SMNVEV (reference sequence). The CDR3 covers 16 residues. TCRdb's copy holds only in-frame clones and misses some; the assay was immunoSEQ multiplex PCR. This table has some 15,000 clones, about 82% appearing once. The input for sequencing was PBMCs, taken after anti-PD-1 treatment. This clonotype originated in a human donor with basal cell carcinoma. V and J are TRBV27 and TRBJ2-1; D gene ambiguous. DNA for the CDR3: TGTGCCAGCAGTTTATTTTGGGCACTCCTAGGGAATGAGCAGTTCTTC. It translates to CASSLFWALLGNEQFF.